This TCR beta chain was recovered during a study of cytomegalovirus exposure and HLA in healthy donors. The study's findings and limits: Fewer than 200 TCR beta chains were listed as cytomegalovirus-associated.

The CDR3 is 13 amino acids. With 4 bases clipped from V and 6 bases from J, the junction kept 4 bases outside the gene matches. CDR1 is SNHLY and CDR2 is FYNNEI in the germline V gene. Concerning this clone: Its antigen is unidentified.

Some clones are missing from TCRdb's copy, which holds only in-frame ones; the method was immunoSEQ multiplex PCR. The sample holds some 90,000 clones, roughly 85% seen once. This clonotype was sampled from a woman aged 25 to 39 in good health and CMV-seronegative. The sample comprised PBMCs. V is TRBV2 and J is TRBJ1-2; 8 nucleotides line up with TRBD1. Here the CDR3 reads CASSGGDRHGYTF. The CDR3, as DNA: TGTGCCAGCAGTGGAGGGGACAGGCATGGCTACACCTTC.